Listed below are T cell receptor beta chains from one sample, sequenced in a study of T cell responses to AZD1222 COVID-19 vaccine. Sequencing was performed with immunoSEQ multiplex PCR; in TCRdb, only in-frame clones are kept and a portion is missing. The top ten clones hold approximately 3.6% of a sample with about 150,000 clones, approximately 88% of them seen once. The starting material was peripheral blood, obtained on day 0 of MenACWY control vaccination. The origin of the receptors is an adult in good health. CDR3s include the opening cysteine and the closing phenylalanine or tryptophan. The D gene is left open where the match is weak. Clone size, where shown, is once, few, many, or a class for clones that have expanded.

V	D	J	size	DNA	CDR3
TRBV2	TRBD2	TRBJ2-7	once	TGTGCCAGCAGTGTTAGCGGGGGTTCCTCCTACGAGCAGTACTTC	CASSVSGGSSYEQYF
TRBV7-2	-	TRBJ1-3	-	TGTGCCAGCAGCCTCGGAGGGGGGGTCCCCCACTCTGGAAACACCATATATTTT	CASSLGGGVPHSGNTIYF
TRBV10-2	-	TRBJ1-1	-	TGCGCCAGCAGTGAGCAGGGGAACACTGAAGCTTTCTTT	CASSEQGNTEAFF
TRBV9	TRBD2	TRBJ2-5	-	TGTGCCAGCAGCGTAGGGGGCGGGAGGATACAAGAGACCCAGTACTTC	CASSVGGGRIQETQYF
TRBV10-3	TRBD1	TRBJ1-4	-	TGTGCCATCAGTGGGACAGGAGGTAATGAAAAACTGTTTTTT	CAISGTGGNEKLFF
TRBV19	-	TRBJ2-3	few	TGTGCCAGTAGCCGCTTTACGGGGGTCACAGATACGCAGTATTTT	CASSRFTGVTDTQYF
TRBV7-9	TRBD1	TRBJ1-2	-	TGTGCCAGCAGCTATAGGGGGACAGAGGGCGGCTACACCTTC	CASSYRGTEGGYTF
TRBV2	-	TRBJ1-5	once	TGTGCCAGCAGTGAAAGGCAGGGGTTTTCGCAGCCCCAGCATTTT	CASSERQGFSQPQHF
TRBV28	TRBD2	TRBJ2-7	-	TGTGCCAGCAGTTTACGCGGGAGGGGTCCGTCCGAGCAGTACTTC	CASSLRGRGPSEQYF
TRBV5-1	-	TRBJ1-2	few	TGCGCCAGCAGCCCGGACCCGATAGTACAGGGCTATGGCTACACCTTC	CASSPDPIVQGYGYTF
TRBV7-2	TRBD2	TRBJ2-1	-	TGTGCCAGCAGCTCGACCCTAGGGAGCGGGGGGCCAAAGTTCTTC	CASSSTLGSGGPKFF
TRBV28	-	TRBJ1-1	-	TGTGCCACACGGACGGGCACTGAAGCTTTCTTT	CATRTGTEAFF
TRBV6-5	-	TRBJ1-2	-	TGTGCCAGCAGCCCGAATATAGGGGGCTACACCTTC	CASSPNIGGYTF
TRBV11-3	-	TRBJ2-5	-	TGTGCCAGCAGCCCCTTTGGGGGGCGAGAGACCCAGTACTTC	CASSPFGGRETQYF
TRBV5-1	-	TRBJ1-5	-	TGCGCCAGCAGCTTGGGGGGCGTGGCCCAGCCCCAGCATTTT	CASSLGGVAQPQHF
TRBV28	-	TRBJ1-1	-	TGTGCCAGCAGCCCCCGGGGGCAGGACACTGAAGCTTTCTTT	CASSPRGQDTEAFF
TRBV7-2	TRBD1	TRBJ1-2	-	TGTGCCAGCAGCCGGGACAGGGTGAGCTATGGCTACACCTTC	CASSRDRVSYGYTF
TRBV7-3	-	TRBJ2-3	-	TGTGCCAGCAGCTTAATTTTTTGGGAGAAGGGGGGTACGCAGTATTTT	CASSLIFWEKGGTQYF
TRBV2	-	TRBJ2-7	-	TGTGCCAGCAGGGACAACTCCTACGAGCAGTACTTC	CASRDNSYEQYF
TRBV24-1	TRBD2	TRBJ2-3	once	TGTGCCACCGGAACTAGCGGGCGCACAGATACGCAGTATTTT	CATGTSGRTDTQYF
TRBV4-3	-	TRBJ2-7	-	TGCGCCAGCAGCCCTTCGACAGGGAGGTACGAGCAGTACTTC	CASSPSTGRYEQYF
TRBV2	-	TRBJ2-1	-	TGTGCCAGCATCGAGGGCAGAGACAATGAGCAGTTCTTC	CASIEGRDNEQFF
TRBV30	-	TRBJ2-7	-	TGTGCCTGGAGTGCACAGGGAGCCGAGCAGTACTTC	CAWSAQGAEQYF
TRBV7-9	-	TRBJ1-1	-	TGTGCCAGCAGCTTAGCGGGGACGGCGGGCACTGAAGCTTTCTTT	CASSLAGTAGTEAFF
TRBV29-1	-	TRBJ2-3	-	TGCAGCGTTGGGGGGACGGAGCATGATACGCAGTATTTT	CSVGGTEHDTQYF
TRBV10-3	-	TRBJ1-1	-	TGTGCCATCAGTGATCTCCAGGGGAAGAACACTGAAGCTTTCTTT	CAISDLQGKNTEAFF
TRBV11-3	-	TRBJ2-5	-	TGTGCCAGCAGCCCTGCCCAGTCAGAGACCCAGTACTTC	CASSPAQSETQYF
TRBV25-1	TRBD1	TRBJ2-7	-	TGTGCCACCTACTGGGACAGGGGTAGTATCGAGCAGTACTTC	CATYWDRGSIEQYF
TRBV5-1	TRBD1	TRBJ1-3	once	TGCGCCAGCAGCTGGGGACAGCGGGACTCTGGAAACACCATATATTTT	CASSWGQRDSGNTIYF
TRBV7-9	-	TRBJ1-1	-	TGTGCCAGCAGCCATGAGGACGGGAACACTGAAGCTTTCTTT	CASSHEDGNTEAFF
TRBV3-1/TRBV3-2	-	TRBJ2-3	-	TGTGCCAGCAGCCAAGATCAGGGAACAGATACGCAGTATTTT	CASSQDQGTDTQYF
TRBV4-2	TRBD1	TRBJ2-7	few	TGTGCCAGCAGCCAATTACAGGGGAGCTCCTACGAGCAGTACTTC	CASSQLQGSSYEQYF
TRBV30	TRBD2	TRBJ2-5	few	TGTGCCTGGAGTCAAGGTAGCGGGGGGGTCTGGGAGACCCAGTACTTC	CAWSQGSGGVWETQYF
TRBV25-1	-	TRBJ1-6	-	TGTGCCAGCAGTGATCGGTGGACCCTCCACTTT	CASSDRWTLHF
TRBV5-1	TRBD1	TRBJ2-2	-	TGCGCCAGCAGCTTGATGGGACAGGGTACCGGGGAGCTGTTTTTT	CASSLMGQGTGELFF
TRBV19	TRBD1	TRBJ1-2	-	TGTGCCAGTAACGGAAGGGGGCTTAGCTATGGCTACACCTTC	CASNGRGLSYGYTF
TRBV7-3	-	TRBJ2-5	-	TGTGCCAGCAGCCTAGACTCGGGGGTAGAGACCCAGTACTTC	CASSLDSGVETQYF